This T cell receptor beta chain is drawn from a study of shared clonotypes between healthy human individuals. The CDR3 is made up of 16 amino acids. In germline, CDR1 is GTSNPN, CDR2 SVGIG (reference sequence). J lost 2 bases, V lost 8 bases, and 13 bases had no gene match. For every subset, genomic DNA was evenly distributed across several immunoSEQ plates. Produced via immunoSEQ multiplex PCR; TCRdb's table is partial and in-frame only. The table records 1.5 million to 2.5 million clones, roughly 94% of them present only once. As defined, naive CD8 cells were CD45RO-negative and positively selected for CCR7, with terminally differentiated effector memory CD45RA+ cells excluded.

This chain links TRBV30 with TRBJ2-1; 9 positions agree with TRBD2. The sample was naive CD8+ T cells sorted from blood. The TCR sequence derives from a man aged 18 to 30 in good health. Written as DNA, the CDR3 is TGTGCCGGGCCCACGACTAGCGGAGGGGCCTACAATGAGCAGTTCTTC. This gives the protein CAGPTTSGGAYNEQFF. The full variable domain, in which reference TRBV30 and TRBJ2-1 provide the parts outside the CDR3, is SQTIHQWPATLVQPVGSPLSLECTVEGTSNPNLYWYRQAAGRGLQLLFYSVGIGQISSEVPQNLSASRPQDRQFILSSKKLLLSDSGFYLCAGPTTSGGAYNEQFFGPGTRLTVL.